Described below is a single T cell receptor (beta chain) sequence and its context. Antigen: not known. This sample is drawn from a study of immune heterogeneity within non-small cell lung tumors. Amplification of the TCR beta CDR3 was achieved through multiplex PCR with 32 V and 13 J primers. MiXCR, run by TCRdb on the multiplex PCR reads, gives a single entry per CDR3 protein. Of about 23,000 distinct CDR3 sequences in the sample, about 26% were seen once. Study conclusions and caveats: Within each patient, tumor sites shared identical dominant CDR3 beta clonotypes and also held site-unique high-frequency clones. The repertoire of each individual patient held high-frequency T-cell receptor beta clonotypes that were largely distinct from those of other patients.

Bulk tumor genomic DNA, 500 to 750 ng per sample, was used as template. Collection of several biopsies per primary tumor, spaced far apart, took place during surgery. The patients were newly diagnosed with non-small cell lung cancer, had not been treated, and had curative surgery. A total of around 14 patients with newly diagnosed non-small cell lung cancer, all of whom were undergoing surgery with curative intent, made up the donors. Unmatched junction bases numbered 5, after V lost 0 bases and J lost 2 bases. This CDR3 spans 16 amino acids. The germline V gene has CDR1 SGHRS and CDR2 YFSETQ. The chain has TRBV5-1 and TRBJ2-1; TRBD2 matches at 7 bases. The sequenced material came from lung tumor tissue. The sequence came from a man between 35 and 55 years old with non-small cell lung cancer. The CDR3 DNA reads TGCGCCAGCAGCTTGGGTGCTAGCGGTACCTACAATGAGCAGTTCTTC. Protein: CASSLGASGTYNEQFF.